This entry concerns a single T cell receptor (beta chain). The CDR3 length is 12 residues. Under the authors' procedure: It was from reference gene primer amplification that nucleated cell counts were estimated. Assay used: immunoSEQ multiplex PCR; TCRdb lists only in-frame clones, some missing. Clone size and the V and J calls come from that table; the DNA yielded D and trimming. Of about 55,000 clones detected, more than 75% appear once; the ten largest clones hold about a sixth. The data were taken from a study of blood T cell repertoires in COVID-19. Study details: PBMCs, B-cell-depleted T cells, or T cells provided the cDNA or gDNA that made up the material.

The sequencing input was peripheral blood. The rearrangement uses TRBV21-1 and TRBJ2-5; the table's D gene call, TRBD1, was not cross checked with the DNA. TRBV21-1 is recorded as a pseudogene. This TCR came from a human donor with active COVID-19. The donor label of this sample is uncertain. CDR3 loop: CASTLTEETQYF. As DNA, the CDR3 is TGTGCCAGCACCTTGACAGAAGAGACCCAGTACTTC.